These T cell receptor beta chains were read from a single sample in a study of response to subunit inactivated influenza vaccine. Via MiXCR, TCRdb re-called the RT-PCR reads, giving one row per CDR3 protein. The sample shows about 570,000 distinct CDR3 sequences, 11% of them seen only once. The same sample was also used in a study of T cells expressing NK-cell markers.

Sequencing used PBMCs from blood, obtained on the day of vaccination. The receptors stem from a man over 45 who received an inactivated influenza vaccine. Each CDR3 is given with its conserved first and last residue. D genes are given only for firm matches. Some rows have no size entry. The others give once, few or many, or a class for an expanded clone.

length	size	D	V	J	CDR3
12	NA	NA	TRBV29-1	TRBJ2-4	CSAGTGNYIQYF
13	many	NA	TRBV18	TRBJ2-5	CASSPGPAETQYF
13	NA	NA	TRBV11-2	TRBJ2-3	CASTASLGDTQYF
17	few	TRBD2	TRBV5-1	TRBJ2-7	CASSLEIAGGFSYEQYF
11	few	NA	TRBV7-9	TRBJ1-2	CAILGGNGYTF
15	NA	NA	TRBV4-3	TRBJ2-2	CASSQDFPNTGELFF
14	NA	NA	TRBV7-3	TRBJ2-3	CASSSTHRTDTQYF
14	NA	NA	TRBV20-1	TRBJ1-2	CSAPNRDSVNGYTF
11	few	NA	TRBV12-3/TRBV12-4	TRBJ2-1	CASSLNREQFF
16	NA	NA	TRBV18	TRBJ2-4	CASSPLGQGGKNIQYF
13	few	TRBD1	TRBV18	TRBJ1-2	CASSPGQGNGYTF
13	many	NA	TRBV5-5	TRBJ2-2	CASSLASTGELFF
20	many	NA	TRBV21-1	TRBJ2-7	CASSKVQGDRRDRGWYEQYF
15	NA	TRBD1	TRBV20-1	TRBJ2-1	CSARDLRTGEDEQFF
14	NA	TRBD2	TRBV29-1	TRBJ2-3	CSVAPSGSPDTQYF
14	few	NA	TRBV2	TRBJ2-2	CASRPDSGAGELFF
18	NA	NA	TRBV12-3/TRBV12-4	TRBJ1-1	CASSLVYVLRRENTEAFF
15	NA	TRBD2	TRBV12-3/TRBV12-4	TRBJ2-2	CASSPSGRPGGELFF
12	many	NA	TRBV29-1	TRBJ2-7	CSVDTGTYEQYF
17	once	TRBD1	TRBV20-1	TRBJ2-6	CSARGRGQGTGANVLTF
14	NA	NA	TRBV7-8	TRBJ2-7	CASSSPTGQREQYF
16	few	NA	TRBV5-1	TRBJ2-7	CASSLALGSSSYEQYF
12	many	NA	TRBV2	TRBJ1-1	CASSDWNTEAFF
14	few	NA	TRBV5-1	TRBJ1-2	CASSFGGEGYGYTF
15	NA	NA	TRBV20-1	TRBJ2-3	CSARDWLGITDTQYF
14	NA	NA	TRBV5-1	TRBJ2-1	CASSLAYNIVEQFF
12	many	NA	TRBV12-3/TRBV12-4	TRBJ2-4	CASSFSKNIQYF
19	few	NA	TRBV6-2/TRBV6-3	TRBJ2-5	CASSYYGRGRQGLKETQYF
16	few	NA	TRBV11-2	TRBJ2-3	CASSLDSALQGDTQYF
16	NA	TRBD2	TRBV6-2/TRBV6-3	TRBJ2-2	CASRDGLAINTGELFF
15	NA	TRBD2	TRBV7-2	TRBJ2-5	CASSRTSGVKETQYF
12	NA	NA	TRBV7-9	TRBJ2-7	CASNRAPHEQYF
15	few	NA	TRBV11-2	TRBJ2-3	CASSPRTLGGDTQYF
14	few	TRBD1	TRBV7-2	TRBJ2-4	CASSFSGTGHIQYF
17	few	TRBD2	TRBV24-1	TRBJ2-2	CATSDPAGALLSGELFF
16	few	TRBD2	TRBV7-2	TRBJ2-5	CASRSPSGRAEETQYF
13	few	NA	TRBV6-4	TRBJ2-4	CASSEKRVHIQYF
13	few	TRBD2	TRBV3-1	TRBJ2-1	CASSSSGGFEQFF
14	many	TRBD2	TRBV7-2	TRBJ2-5	CASSFSGRQETQYF
13	few	NA	TRBV7-9	TRBJ2-1	CASQGPLYNEQFF
12	many	NA	TRBV5-1	TRBJ2-7	CASSTQGYEQYF
17	NA	TRBD2	TRBV12-3/TRBV12-4	TRBJ2-5	CASSAPASGGAWETQYF
14	NA	NA	TRBV10-3	TRBJ1-1	CAISERGGNTEAFF
15	NA	TRBD1	TRBV27	TRBJ2-1	CASSLVGTANREQFF
15	few	TRBD1	TRBV6-5	TRBJ1-1	CASSYSRDRGTEAFF
13	once	NA	TRBV4-2	TRBJ2-7	CASSPWLICEQYF
15	NA	NA	TRBV18	TRBJ2-1	CASSPPGAPYNEQFF
15	many	NA	TRBV27	TRBJ2-7	CASSLSNSVNYEQYF
13	many	NA	TRBV20-1	TRBJ1-4	CSAGGAANEKLFF
14	NA	NA	TRBV6-2/TRBV6-3	TRBJ1-2	CASRRTGTNYGYTF
22	few	TRBD2	TRBV5-1	TRBJ2-1	CASSLKSRGGLSVRSSYNEQFF
16	NA	NA	TRBV3-1	TRBJ2-3	CASSQDPGRTSDTQYF
14	NA	NA	TRBV11-2	TRBJ2-7	CASSLGPAAYEQYF